The 2 T cell receptor beta chains below all came from one sample that was sequenced in a study of blood T cell repertoires in COVID-19. Profiled with immunoSEQ multiplex PCR; TCRdb holds only in-frame clones, not every one. The sample lists roughly 68,000 clones, about 85% seen once, with 3.4% in the top ten. Sequencing used peripheral blood. These receptors all stem from a woman aged 45-65 years with COVID-19, enrolled during active disease.

The rearrangement links TRBV28 to TRBJ2-1; 10 positions match TRBD2. CDR1 and CDR2 from the germline V gene are MDHEN and SYDVKM. CDR3 length: 14 amino acids. V was clipped by 2 bases and J by 9 bases; unmatched bases: 4. The CDR3 protein is CASSLGLAGAEQFF. CDR3 DNA: TGTGCCAGCAGTTTAGGGCTAGCGGGAGCTGAGCAGTTCTTC.

This clone was recorded only once. V and J are TRBV15 and TRBJ1-5, with D unclear. Trimming removed 0 bases at V and 4 bases at J, with 7 bases between. Germline V CDR1 and CDR2: LNHNV, YYDKDF (reference sequence). The CDR3 extends over 14 amino acids. CDR3: CATSRDPGNQPQHF. The CDR3 bases are TGTGCCACCAGCAGAGATCCGGGAAATCAGCCCCAGCATTTT.